This T cell receptor (beta chain) stems from a study of Ad26.COV2.S vaccination and SARS-CoV-2 variants. Described treatment: approximately 18 received Ad26.COV2.S at low or high dose, single or two shots; 5 received placebo; per-sample allocation not given. Sampling was done on day 63 after the first vaccine or placebo injection. There are 17 residues in the CDR3. Germline trimming cut 5 bases from V and 2 bases from J; bases unmatched to any gene: 9. Germline V gene sequence: CDR1 KGHDR, CDR2 SFDVKD. Produced via immunoSEQ multiplex PCR; TCRdb's table is partial and in-frame only. The table includes about 680,000 clones, more than 70% detected once.

Sequencing was performed on peripheral blood, taken in a trial of Ad26.COV2.S vaccine versus placebo. This rearrangement joins TRBV24-1 to TRBJ2-1; 9 bases line up with TRBD1. The receptor's source is a person between 18 and 65 years old who received the Ad26.COV2.S COVID-19 vaccine or a placebo. CDR3 residues: CATSGRPGQGTYNEQFF. The DNA of the CDR3 is TGTGCCACCAGTGGTAGACCGGGACAGGGAACCTACAATGAGCAGTTCTTC.